These 28 T cell receptor beta chains came from one sample sequenced in a study of CD8+CD57+ T cells in acquired aplastic anemia. TCR beta VDJ and CDR3 were profiled, and genomic DNA was the template. TCRdb itself ran the reads through MiXCR, one entry per CDR3 protein. Here the sample spans some 190,000 distinct CDR3 sequences, 46% being singletons. The sequenced sample was sorted CD4+, CD8+, or CD8+CD57+ T cells (not recorded which) from PBMCs. The receptors originated from a human donor in good health.

This sequence joins TRBV20-1 and TRBJ2-1; 8 nucleotides line up with TRBD2. V was pared by 6 bases and J by 0 bases, with 16 bases of the junction left unmatched. Germline V gene sequence: CDR1 DFQATT, CDR2 SNEGSKA (reference sequence). The length of the CDR3 is 18 residues. The CDR3 spells CSARKPGLASTSYNEQFF. The CDR3 DNA is TGCAGTGCCAGGAAGCCTGGACTAGCTAGCACCTCCTACAATGAGCAGTTCTTC.

This chain connects TRBV29-1 to TRBJ1-2, with D unresolved. V was cut by 4 bases and J by 1 base, with 7 bases left in between. The germline CDR1 and CDR2 sequences are SQVTM and ANQGSEA. The CDR3 spans 12 residues. In nucleotides, the CDR3 is TGCAGCGTTGTGCTAAGTAACTATGGCTACACCTTC. The encoded protein is CSVVLSNYGYTF. The variable domain in full, with the rest retrieved from reference TRBV29-1 and TRBJ1-2, is SAVISQKPSRDICQRGTSLTIQCQVDSQVTMMFWYRQQPGQSLTLIATANQGSEATYESGFVIDKFPISRPNLTFSTLTVSNMSPEDSSIYLCSVVLSNYGYTFGSGTRLTVV.

The V gene is TRBV29-1, the J gene TRBJ2-1, with 10 bases matching TRBD2. In germline, CDR1 is SQVTM, CDR2 ANQGSEA. The CDR3 totals 13 residues. Trimming took 7 bases from V and 3 from J; bases not matched to a gene: 3. CDR3 DNA sequence: TGCAGCGGACTAGCGGGTAACTACAATGAGCAGTTCTTC. Encoded protein: CSGLAGNYNEQFF.

The chain is built from TRBV10-1 and TRBJ1-2; 10 bases are a match to TRBD1. V gave up 6 bases and J gave up 5 bases; unmatched junction bases: 3. The germline V gene has CDR1 WNHNN and CDR2 SYGVQD (reference sequence). This CDR3 comprises 13 residues. The CDR3: CASRSGQGYGYTF. CDR3 nucleotides: TGCGCCAGCAGATCGGGACAGGGGTATGGCTACACCTTC.

This clonotype was counted at least ten times. The gene calls are TRBV20-1 and TRBJ2-1; D uncertain. Germline V lookup: CDR1 DFQATT, CDR2 SNEGSKA (reference sequence). This CDR3 comprises 11 residues. The CDR3 region has the DNA TGCAGCGTATTCTACCGCAATGAGCAGTTCTTC. It codes for CSVFYRNEQFF.

Many counts were recorded for this clonotype. The chain carries TRBV29-1 and TRBJ2-1; D not resolved. Germline CDR1 SQVTM, CDR2 ANQGSEA. The CDR3 covers 14 residues. V was clipped by 2 bases and J by 0 bases, with 8 bases between them. For the CDR3, the DNA is TGCAGCGTTGAACTCTGGAGCTCCTACAATGAGCAGTTCTTC. It specifies CSVELWSSYNEQFF.

The chain has TRBV2 and TRBJ2-1; a weak D match, TRBD2 (6 bases). V gave up 7 bases and J gave up 7 bases, with 14 bases separating them. Germline CDR1 SNHLY, CDR2 FYNNEI. CDR3 length: 13 residues. The DNA of the CDR3 is TGTGCCAGCATGGAGGGGCTGGGGAATGAGCAGTTCTTC. Its protein is CASMEGLGNEQFF.

A remark on this clonotype: A much larger clone lies a single base off, so this may be a read error. The chain is built from TRBV5-1 and TRBJ2-6; TRBD2 matches 8 bases. Trimming took 2 bases from V and 0 from J; bases not matched to a gene: 4. Germline CDR1 and CDR2: SGHRS and YFSETQ. The CDR3 extends over 17 amino acids. The CDR3 loop is CASSFAGGSSGANVLTF. CDR3 DNA: TGCGCCAGCAGCTTTGCGGGGGGCAGCTCTGGGGCCAACGTCCTGACTTTC.

The chain uses TRBV15 and TRBJ2-7; TRBD1 or TRBD2 may be the D gene (5 bases each). The V gene's germline CDR1 is LNHNV and CDR2 YYDKDF (reference sequence). CDR3 length: 14 amino acids. V lost 2 bases and J 3 bases, leaving 11 bases between the germline ends. The CDR3 is CATSRTGTNYEQYF. CDR3 coding DNA: TGTGCCACCAGCAGAACCGGGACCAACTACGAGCAGTACTTC.

This clonotype was seen once. This chain joins TRBV5-1 and TRBJ2-1; D might be TRBD2 (7 bases). V shed 2 bases and J shed 4 bases, with 13 bases lying between them. This CDR3 has 15 residues. From germline, CDR1 is SGHRS and CDR2 YFSETQ. The CDR3 DNA sequence: TGCGCCAGCAGCTTAGGGGGGGCTTCGTACAATGAGCAGTTCTTC. This encodes CASSLGGASYNEQFF.

This clonotype was detected only a few times. V is TRBV6-1 and J is TRBJ1-1; maybe TRBD1 (6 bases). Trimming left V 8 bases short and J 4 bases short, with 14 bases between. This CDR3 contains 13 residues. Germline V gene sequence: CDR1 MNHNS, CDR2 SASEGT. The CDR3 reads CASSRQVGTEAFF. CDR3 sequence (DNA): TGTGCCAGCTCCCGACAGGTGGGCACTGAAGCTTTCTTT.

A note on this clonotype: A much larger clone differs from this one at a single base, so this may be a read error. The rearrangement joins TRBV7-9 to TRBJ1-2; D is unresolved. The length of the CDR3 is 13 residues. The germline V gene has CDR1 SEHNR and CDR2 FQNEAQ (reference sequence). The CDR3 here is CVSSLGSSNGYTF. CDR3 nucleotides: TGTGTCAGCAGCTTAGGGTCCAGTAATGGCTACACCTTC.

V gene TRBV24-1 combines with J gene TRBJ2-2; TRBD2 aligns across 7 bases. Trimming cost V 4 bases and J 4 bases; bases outside gene matches: 11. The CDR3 is made up of 17 amino acids. CDR1 is KGHDR, CDR2 SFDVKD, per germline. CDR3 coding DNA: TGTGCCACCAGTGACCCTCTAGCGGCTAGGGGCACCGGGGAGCTGTTTTTT. Translated, it gives CATSDPLAARGTGELFF.

This clonotype was seen at least ten times. This chain links TRBV6-1 with TRBJ1-5; 7 bases map to TRBD1. The CDR3 consists of 15 residues. CDR1 is MNHNS, CDR2 SASEGT, per germline. Unmatched junction bases numbered 12, after V lost 6 bases and J lost 7 bases. CDR3: CASRTGLAGRQPQHF. CDR3 DNA sequence: TGTGCCAGCAGGACAGGGTTGGCGGGGAGACAGCCCCAGCATTTT.

The chain uses TRBV19 and TRBJ1-3; D might be TRBD1 (5 bases). V was trimmed by 6 bases and J by 4 bases, leaving 13 bases between them. The CDR3 totals 14 residues. Germline CDR1 reads LNHDA; CDR2 reads SQIVND (reference sequence). The CDR3 DNA reads TGTGCCAGTAGGGGGCAGGAAAAAGGAAACACCATATATTTT. This gives the protein CASRGQEKGNTIYF.

The table lists this clonotype with many counts. The gene calls are TRBV6-5 and TRBJ2-3; tentative D call: TRBD2 (5 bases). Trimming took 5 bases from V and 4 from J, leaving 19 bases between them. The CDR3 is made up of 16 amino acids. CDR1 and CDR2 (germline): MNHEY, SVGAGI. CDR3 sequence reads: CASSHVNPGWADTQYF. The CDR3 DNA sequence: TGTGCCAGCAGTCACGTTAATCCGGGATGGGCAGATACGCAGTATTTT.

This clonotype has at least ten counts. CDR3 sequence reads: CASSLANGDGTQYF. The CDR3 DNA is TGTGCCAGCAGCTTAGCAAACGGAGACGGGACCCAGTACTTC. The rearrangement links TRBV7-9 to TRBJ2-5; D remains unclear. V lost 0 bases and J lost 7, with 12 bases in between. This CDR3 spans 14 amino acids. CDR1 is SEHNR and CDR2 is FQNEAQ in the germline V gene (reference sequence).

The V and J genes are TRBV3-1 and TRBJ2-6, with 10 nucleotides matching TRBD1. Trimming removed 4 bases from V and 3 bases from J; junction bases left unmatched: 9. Germline V gene data show CDR1 as LGHDT and CDR2 as YNNKEL (reference sequence). There are 18 residues in the CDR3. In DNA form, the CDR3 reads TGTGCCAGCAGCCCACGGCAGGGACAGGGGAGTGGGGCCAACGTCCTGACTTTC. Amino acids: CASSPRQGQGSGANVLTF.

The rearrangement links TRBV10-2 to TRBJ1-6, with D tentatively TRBD1 (5 bases). V was cut by 8 bases and J by 4 bases, with 12 bases left in between. The CDR3 contains 14 residues. Germline V gene data show CDR1 as WSHSY and CDR2 as SAAADI. The CDR3 DNA reads as TGCGCCAGCCGGGGCAGTTTTTATAATTCACCCCTCCACTTT. As protein: CASRGSFYNSPLHF.

This clonotype has a count of ten or more. V gene TRBV7-3 combines with J gene TRBJ2-3; 8 positions agree with TRBD2. CDR3 length: 13 residues. CDR1 and CDR2 (germline): SGHTA, FQGTGA. Trimming cost V 5 bases and J 12 bases; bases outside gene matches: 10. DNA of the CDR3: TGTGCCAGCAGCCTCGGGGTACTAGCGGAACAGTATTTT. This translates into CASSLGVLAEQYF.

Notes on this clonotype: Relative to the germline gene, one junction end is altered; a read error may explain this. CDR3 region: CSAGSGGPNTEAFF. CDR3 DNA sequence: TGCAGCGCTGGGTCCGGCGGGCCGAACACTGAGGCTTTCTTT. The chain recombines TRBV29-1 with TRBJ1-1; no clear D. Germline V CDR1 and CDR2: SQVTM, ANQGSEA. The CDR3 consists of 14 residues. Using reference TRBV29-1 and TRBJ1-1 for the parts outside the CDR3, the full variable domain is SAVISQKPSRDICQRGTSLTIQCQVDSQVTMMFWYRQQPGQSLTLIATANQGSEATYESGFVIDKFPISRPNLTFSTLTVSNMSPEDSSIYLCSAGSGGPNTEAFFGQGTRLTVV.

The table lists this clonotype with many counts. DNA of the CDR3: TGTGCCAGTAGTATCCCGGGACAGCTGTCCTATGGCTACACCTTC. Its translation: CASSIPGQLSYGYTF. V gene TRBV19 combines with J gene TRBJ1-2, with TRBD1 matching 7 bases. The germline gives CDR1 LNHDA, CDR2 SQIVND (reference sequence). Trimming removed 3 bases from V and 4 bases from J; junction bases left unmatched: 8. CDR3 size: 15 residues.

The chain has TRBV24-1 and TRBJ1-5; D ambiguous. The V and J ends lost 3 bases and 6 bases respectively, with 11 bases between them. Germline CDR1 is KGHDR and CDR2 is SFDVKD. The CDR3 length is 14 residues. CDR3 bases: TGTGCCACCAGTGATCACAATAGGACTCAGCCCCAGCATTTT. Its protein product is CATSDHNRTQPQHF.

This rearrangement joins TRBV18 to TRBJ1-1; 7 nucleotides agree with TRBD1. This CDR3 is 16 amino acids long. V dropped 1 base and J dropped 5; count of bases not matched to a gene: 10. The germline CDR1 and CDR2 sequences are KGHSH and LQKENI. This CDR3 is CASSPRGPGGWTEAFF. CDR3 nucleotide sequence: TGTGCCAGCTCACCACGGGGGCCAGGGGGTTGGACTGAAGCTTTCTTT. The full variable domain, its missing parts supplied by reference TRBV18 and TRBJ1-1, is NAGVMQNPRHLVRRRGQEARLRCSPMKGHSHVYWYRQLPEEGLKFMVYLQKENIIDESGMPKERFSAEFPKEGPSILRIQQVVRGDSAAYFCASSPRGPGGWTEAFFGQGTRLTVV.

This chain connects TRBV19 to TRBJ1-1; D not certain. V lost 5 bases and J 1 base, leaving 14 bases between the germline ends. Per germline, CDR1 LNHDA and CDR2 SQIVND (reference sequence). The CDR3 has 15 amino acids. CDR3 bases: TGTGCCAGTAGTCTGCGAGACACTTGGAACACTGAAGCTTTCTTT. Translating gives CASSLRDTWNTEAFF.

The chain has TRBV7-2 and TRBJ2-6; no firm D call. The germline V and J ends were trimmed by 6 bases and 2 bases, with 11 bases remaining between them. The CDR3 is 15 amino acids. Germline CDR1 is SGHTA and CDR2 is FQGNSA. CDR3 region: CASSFVQAGANVLTF. The CDR3 DNA is TGTGCCAGCAGTTTCGTACAAGCTGGGGCCAACGTCCTGACTTTC.

This clonotype was detected ten times or more. This chain connects TRBV6-1 to TRBJ2-2, with TRBD1 identical over 7 bases. Germline V lookup: CDR1 MNHNS, CDR2 SASEGT. CDR3 length equals 15 residues. With V trimmed by 6 bases and J by 3 bases, 7 bases remained unmatched. The CDR3 protein is CASRRQGVYTGELFF. In DNA, the CDR3 is TGTGCCAGCAGACGACAGGGCGTGTACACCGGGGAGCTGTTTTTT.

The chain combines TRBV10-3 with TRBJ1-5; TRBD1 matches at 7 bases. The CDR3 consists of 13 residues. Germline V gene data show CDR1 as ENHRY and CDR2 as SYGVKD. J lost 6 bases, V lost 10 bases, and 9 bases had no gene match. CDR3 sequence: CATADRAIQPQHF. The CDR3 region has the DNA TGTGCCACCGCCGACAGGGCGATTCAGCCCCAGCATTTT.